The source of this T cell receptor (beta chain) is a study of cytomegalovirus exposure and HLA in healthy donors. Study-level findings and limits: Cytomegalovirus status, reportedly, was diagnosed with high specificity and sensitivity by the classifier. The authors excluded some V segments, including TRBV6-2 and TRBV6-3, as indistinguishable. TCR beta sequences reportedly predicted most subjects' HLA-A and HLA-B alleles accurately.

With regard to this clone: The antigen remains unidentified.

V dropped 2 bases and J dropped 7; count of bases not matched to a gene: 13. Germline V lookup: CDR1 SGHDT, CDR2 YYEEEE. The CDR3 totals 16 residues. PCR involved 60 Vbeta and 13 Jbeta primers. Under the authors' procedure: In a later analysis, the count reached about 75 million unique TCR beta chains, with roughly 9.9 million shared. The protocol was immunoSEQ multiplex PCR, while the TCRdb copy is restricted to in-frame clones and leaves out a portion. V and J calls plus clone size are reproduced from that table; the DNA served to infer D and trimming. There are more than 95,000 clones in the sample; roughly 74% occur only once, and roughly 3.2% lies in the top ten.

This receptor was taken from a female donor in good health and CMV-seropositive. Material: PBMCs. The chain joins TRBV5-6 to TRBJ2-7; 9 bases line up with TRBD2. CDR3: CASSLNGLAGLGEQYF. In DNA, the CDR3 is TGTGCCAGCAGCTTAAATGGGCTAGCGGGATTGGGTGAGCAGTACTTC.